This passage covers 14 T cell receptor beta chains from one sample sequenced in a study of yellow fever vaccine responses in identical twins. TCRdb re-analysed the RT-PCR reads in MiXCR, keeping a single row per CDR3 protein. The data show about 20,000 distinct CDR3 sequences, with 65% to 85% seen just once and 2.5% held by the top ten. The sample consisted of T cells from blood (PBMCs), unsorted or a sorted subset (not recorded which), taken before or after yellow fever vaccination (not recorded which). The receptors stem from a young woman who received the yellow fever vaccine.

This clonotype was picked up a small number of times. J is TRBJ2-1 and V is TRBV18, with 8 bases fitting TRBD2. J was trimmed by 4 bases and V by 6 bases; bases with no gene match: 8. The CDR3 extends over 15 amino acids. CDR1 KGHSH and CDR2 LQKENI come from the germline V gene. CDR3 protein: CASSPKLAGYNEQFF. The CDR3, as DNA: TGTGCCAGCTCTCCAAAATTAGCGGGGTACAATGAGCAGTTCTTC.

V gene TRBV11-2 combines with J gene TRBJ2-1; D is perhaps TRBD1 (6 bases). Per germline, CDR1 SGHAT and CDR2 FQNNGV. The V and J ends lost 2 bases and 3 bases respectively, with 20 bases between them. The CDR3 runs 18 residues. CDR3 nucleotide sequence: TGTGCCAGCAGCTTAACGGATTTAGGGGGTGCCAACTACAATGAGCAGTTCTTC. Translated, it gives CASSLTDLGGANYNEQFF. The full variable domain, rest sourced from reference TRBV11-2 and TRBJ2-1, is EAGVAQSPRYKIIEKRQSVAFWCNPISGHATLYWYQQILGQGPKLLIQFQNNGVVDDSQLPKDRFSAERLKGVDSTLKIQPAKLEDSAVYLCASSLTDLGGANYNEQFFGPGTRLTVL.

The chain combines TRBV20-1 with TRBJ1-4, with no clear D. The CDR3 consists of 11 residues. V lost 1 base and J 8 bases, leaving 5 bases between the germline ends. Germline lookup yields CDR1 DFQATT and CDR2 SNEGSKA (reference sequence). The CDR3 bases are TGCAGTGCTAGAGTCGCGGAAAAACTGTTTTTT. It yields the protein CSARVAEKLFF.

This clonotype was detected a few times. The chain uses TRBV29-1 and TRBJ2-2; a possible D gene is TRBD2 (5 bases). The V end lost 5 bases, the J end lost 3 bases, and 13 bases lay between the germline ends. CDR3 length: 14 amino acids. CDR1 and CDR2 (germline): SQVTM, ANQGSEA. The CDR3 DNA reads as TGCAGCGTTAGTGGAGGTGTGTACACCGGGGAGCTGTTTTTT. It specifies CSVSGGVYTGELFF.

The chain couples TRBV12-3 or TRBV12-4 to TRBJ2-5, with D unclear. Trimming stripped 6 bases from V and 2 bases from J, with 10 bases between. This CDR3 spans 13 amino acids. The CDR3 loop is CASSYTLQETQYF. The CDR3 coding sequence is TGTGCCAGCAGCTATACTTTGCAAGAGACCCAGTACTTC.

J is TRBJ1-5 and V is TRBV6-1; D gene unclear. The CDR3 runs to 14 residues. Trimming pared 4 bases from V and 7 bases from J, leaving 14 bases between. Germline values: CDR1 MNHNS, CDR2 SASEGT. The CDR3 sequence: CASSASEGGQPQHF. DNA for the CDR3: TGTGCCAGCAGTGCATCGGAGGGCGGGCAGCCCCAGCATTTT.

V and J are TRBV11-2 and TRBJ1-5, with 12 bases fitting TRBD1. V lost 5 bases to trimming and J lost 0 bases; unmatched junction nucleotides: 11. Germline CDR1 is SGHAT and CDR2 is FQNNGV. This CDR3 is built from 19 residues. The CDR3: CASSVIRDRGPYSNQPQHF. DNA of the CDR3: TGTGCCAGCAGCGTCATCCGGGACAGGGGGCCCTATAGCAATCAGCCCCAGCATTTT. Drawing the rest from reference TRBV11-2 and TRBJ1-5, the complete variable domain is EAGVAQSPRYKIIEKRQSVAFWCNPISGHATLYWYQQILGQGPKLLIQFQNNGVVDDSQLPKDRFSAERLKGVDSTLKIQPAKLEDSAVYLCASSVIRDRGPYSNQPQHFGDGTRLSIL.

The gene calls are TRBV10-2 and TRBJ1-2; no reliable D call. V gave up 7 bases and J gave up 0 bases, with 12 bases separating them. CDR1 is WSHSY and CDR2 is SAAADI in the germline V gene. This CDR3 region has 14 residues. The chain's CDR3 is CASTDQITNYGYTF. For the CDR3, the DNA is TGCGCCAGCACAGACCAGATTACTAACTATGGCTACACCTTC.

This clonotype turned up a few times. The V and J genes are TRBV29-1 and TRBJ1-1; D may be TRBD1 (5 bases). This CDR3 has 12 residues. Per germline, CDR1 SQVTM and CDR2 ANQGSEA. V lost 3 bases and J 0 bases, leaving 5 bases between the germline ends. The CDR3 spells CSVDRVNTEAFF. DNA for the CDR3: TGCAGCGTTGACAGGGTGAACACTGAAGCTTTCTTT.

This clonotype showed up just a few times. The chain couples TRBV18 to TRBJ2-7, with TRBD1 identical over 7 bases. Germline CDR1 and CDR2: KGHSH and LQKENI. V lost 2 bases, J lost 3 bases, and 4 bases stayed unmatched. This CDR3 comprises 14 residues. The CDR3 nucleotides read TGTGCCAGCTCACCAAGGCAGGGGGACTACGAGCAGTACTTC. This codes for CASSPRQGDYEQYF.

The genes are TRBV6-2 or TRBV6-3 and TRBJ2-7; 7 nucleotides match TRBD2. The CDR3 extends over 16 amino acids. The V gene's germline CDR1 is MNHEY and CDR2 SVGEGT. The V gene end was trimmed by 0 bases and the J gene end by 0 bases; junction bases not matched to a gene: 5. The CDR3 DNA sequence: TGTGCCAGCAGTTACTCCCCCGGGGGGAGCTCCTACGAGCAGTACTTC. Its translation is CASSYSPGGSSYEQYF.

The chain links TRBV11-1 to TRBJ2-5; D ambiguous. Germline CDR1 SGHAT, CDR2 FQDESV (reference sequence). V lost 8 bases, J lost 3 bases, and 4 bases lay in between. The CDR3 is made up of 10 amino acids. CDR3 sequence: CASSKETQYF. Here the CDR3 DNA reads TGTGCCAGCTCTAAAGAGACCCAGTACTTC.

The rearrangement links TRBV3-1 to TRBJ2-7, with TRBD2 as a possible D gene (6 bases). This CDR3 is built from 13 residues. V was clipped by 4 bases and J by 7 bases, with 14 bases between them. Germline CDR1 LGHDT, CDR2 YNNKEL (reference sequence). This chain's CDR3 is CASSPRGTSEQYF. As DNA, the CDR3 is TGTGCCAGCAGCCCCCGGGGGACGAGTGAGCAGTACTTC.

This clonotype has only a few counts. J is TRBJ1-4 and V is TRBV28; a possible D gene is TRBD1 (5 bases). The V end was cut by 8 bases, the J end by 6 bases, with 7 bases between. This CDR3 is built from 11 residues. From germline, CDR1 is MDHEN and CDR2 SYDVKM. CDR3 nucleotides: TGTGCCAGCCTCAGGGATGAAAAACTGTTTTTT. It encodes CASLRDEKLFF.